Detailed here is one TCR beta chain. The data are from a study of blood T cell repertoires in COVID-19. Study in general: The United States, Italy and Spain were the sources of the acute and convalescent COVID-19 samples. From T cells, B-cell-depleted T cells, or PBMCs came the material, which was cDNA or gDNA.

This CDR3 has 15 amino acids. Germline V gives CDR1 LGHNA, CDR2 YNFKEQ. Deletions cut 4 bases from V and 4 bases from J, with 13 bases between. In the authors' workflow: How many nucleated cells were present was estimated from reference gene primer amplification. Clones were sequenced by immunoSEQ multiplex PCR, and TCRdb holds only the in-frame ones, with some missing. From that table come the V and J calls and clone size; the DNA was used to work out D and trimming. The data contain 300,000 or so clones, about 90% of them singletons. Sequencing input: peripheral blood. J is TRBJ1-4 and V is TRBV4-2, with no clear D. The sequence came from a woman in her forties or fifties who had recovered from COVID-19. CDR3 loop: CASSRRVLGNEKLFF. CDR3 nucleotide sequence: TGTGCCAGCAGCCGGAGGGTTTTGGGTAATGAAAAACTGTTTTTT.